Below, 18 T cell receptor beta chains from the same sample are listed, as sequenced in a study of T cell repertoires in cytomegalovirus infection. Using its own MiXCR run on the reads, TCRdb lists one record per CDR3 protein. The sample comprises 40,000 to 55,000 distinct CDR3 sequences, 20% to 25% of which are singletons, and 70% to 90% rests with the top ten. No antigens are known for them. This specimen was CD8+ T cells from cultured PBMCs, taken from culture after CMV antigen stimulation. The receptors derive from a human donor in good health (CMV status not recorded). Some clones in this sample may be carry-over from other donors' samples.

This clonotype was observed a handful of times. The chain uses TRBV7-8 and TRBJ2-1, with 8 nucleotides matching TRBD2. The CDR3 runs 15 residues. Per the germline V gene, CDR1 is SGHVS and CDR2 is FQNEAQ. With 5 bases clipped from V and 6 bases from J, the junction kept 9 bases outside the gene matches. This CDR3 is CASSKQRERGNEQFF. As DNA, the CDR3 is TGTGCCAGCAGCAAACAGCGGGAGAGAGGCAATGAGCAGTTCTTC.

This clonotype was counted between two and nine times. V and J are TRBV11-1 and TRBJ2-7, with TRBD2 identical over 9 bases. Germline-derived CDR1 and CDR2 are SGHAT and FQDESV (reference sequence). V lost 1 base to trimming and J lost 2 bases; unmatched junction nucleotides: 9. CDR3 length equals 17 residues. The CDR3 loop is CASSLGGLGGRAYEQYF. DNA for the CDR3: TGTGCCAGCAGCTTAGGAGGCCTGGGCGGGAGGGCCTACGAGCAGTACTTC.

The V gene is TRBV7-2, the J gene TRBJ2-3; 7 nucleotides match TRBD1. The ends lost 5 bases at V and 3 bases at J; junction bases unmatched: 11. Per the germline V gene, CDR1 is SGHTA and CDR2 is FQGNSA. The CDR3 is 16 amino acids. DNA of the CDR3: TGTGCCAGCAGCCCGCCGACAGGGATGGTAACAGATACGCAGTATTTT. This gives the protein CASSPPTGMVTDTQYF.

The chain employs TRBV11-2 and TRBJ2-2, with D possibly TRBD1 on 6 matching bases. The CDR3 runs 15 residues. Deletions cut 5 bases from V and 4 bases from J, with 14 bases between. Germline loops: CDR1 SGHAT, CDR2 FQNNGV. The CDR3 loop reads CASSPKQGSTGELFF. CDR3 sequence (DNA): TGTGCCAGCAGCCCGAAACAGGGATCCACCGGGGAGCTGTTTTTT.

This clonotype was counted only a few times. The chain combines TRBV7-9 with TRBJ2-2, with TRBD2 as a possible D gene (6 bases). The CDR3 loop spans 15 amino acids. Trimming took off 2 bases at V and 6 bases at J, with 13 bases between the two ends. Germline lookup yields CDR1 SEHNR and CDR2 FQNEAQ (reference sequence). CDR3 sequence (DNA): TGTGCCAGCAGCTTATATGTCGGAGGGGCCGGGGAGCTGTTTTTT. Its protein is CASSLYVGGAGELFF.

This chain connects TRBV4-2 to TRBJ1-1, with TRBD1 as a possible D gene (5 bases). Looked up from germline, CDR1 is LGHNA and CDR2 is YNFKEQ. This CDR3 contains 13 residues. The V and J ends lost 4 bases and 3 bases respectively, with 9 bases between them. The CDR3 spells CASSRTGYTEAFF. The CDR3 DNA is TGTGCCAGCAGCCGTACAGGTTACACTGAAGCTTTCTTT.

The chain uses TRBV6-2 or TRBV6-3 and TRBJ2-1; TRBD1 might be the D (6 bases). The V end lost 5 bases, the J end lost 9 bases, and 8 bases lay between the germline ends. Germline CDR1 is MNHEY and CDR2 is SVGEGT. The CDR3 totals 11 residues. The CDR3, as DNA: TGTGCCAGCAGTGTGGACAGTGAGCAGTTCTTC. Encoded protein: CASSVDSEQFF.

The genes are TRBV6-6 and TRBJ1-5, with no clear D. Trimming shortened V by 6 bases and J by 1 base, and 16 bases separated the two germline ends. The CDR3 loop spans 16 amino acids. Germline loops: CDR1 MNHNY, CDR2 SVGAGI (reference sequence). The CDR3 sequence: CASSPVAPRSNQPQHF. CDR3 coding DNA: TGTGCCAGCAGCCCCGTGGCCCCGAGGAGCAATCAGCCCCAGCATTTT.

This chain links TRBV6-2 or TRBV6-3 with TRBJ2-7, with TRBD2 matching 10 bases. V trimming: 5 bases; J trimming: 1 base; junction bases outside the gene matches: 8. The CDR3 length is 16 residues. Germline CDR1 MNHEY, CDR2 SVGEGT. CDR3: CASSPSPGLASYEQYF. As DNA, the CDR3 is TGTGCCAGCAGTCCTTCTCCGGGACTAGCGTCCTACGAGCAGTACTTC.

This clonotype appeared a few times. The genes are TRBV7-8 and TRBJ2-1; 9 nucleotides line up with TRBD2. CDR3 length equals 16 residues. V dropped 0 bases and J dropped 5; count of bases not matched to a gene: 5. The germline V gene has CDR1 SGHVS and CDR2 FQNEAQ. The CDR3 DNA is TGTGCCAGCAGCTTAGCGACGGTAGCGGGAGACAATGAGCAGTTCTTC. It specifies CASSLATVAGDNEQFF.

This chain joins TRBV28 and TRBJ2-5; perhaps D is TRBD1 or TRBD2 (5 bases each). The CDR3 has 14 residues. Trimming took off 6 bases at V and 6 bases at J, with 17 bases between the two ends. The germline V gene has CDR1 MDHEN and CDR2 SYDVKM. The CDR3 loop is CASSPTRGQQTQYF. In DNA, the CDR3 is TGTGCCAGCAGCCCTACTCGGGGCCAGCAGACCCAGTACTTC.

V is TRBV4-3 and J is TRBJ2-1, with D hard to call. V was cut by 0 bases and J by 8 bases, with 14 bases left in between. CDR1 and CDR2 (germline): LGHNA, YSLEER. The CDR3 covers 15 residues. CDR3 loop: CASSQERDPLYEQFF. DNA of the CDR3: TGCGCCAGCAGCCAAGAACGAGACCCTTTGTATGAGCAGTTCTTC.

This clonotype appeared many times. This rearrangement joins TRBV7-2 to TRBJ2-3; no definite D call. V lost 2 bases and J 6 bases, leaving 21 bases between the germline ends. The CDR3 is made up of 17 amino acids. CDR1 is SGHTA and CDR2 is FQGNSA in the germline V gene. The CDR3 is CASSLMGVRSGSDTQYF. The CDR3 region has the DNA TGTGCCAGCAGCTTAATGGGCGTGCGGTCTGGCTCGGATACGCAGTATTTT.

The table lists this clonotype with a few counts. CDR3 nucleotide sequence: TGTGCCAGCAGGGAGACAGGTTTCATGAACACTGAAGCTTTCTTT. Amino acid sequence: CASRETGFMNTEAFF. The J gene is TRBJ1-1, the V gene TRBV6-5; tentatively, D is TRBD1 (6 bases). The V end was cut by 6 bases, the J end by 0 bases, with 14 bases between. The CDR3 is 15 residues long. Germline values: CDR1 MNHEY, CDR2 SVGAGI.

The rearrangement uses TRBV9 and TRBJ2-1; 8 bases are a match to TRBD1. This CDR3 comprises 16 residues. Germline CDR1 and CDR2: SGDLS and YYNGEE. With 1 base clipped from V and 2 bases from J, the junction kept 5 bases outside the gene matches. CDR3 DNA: TGTGCCAGCAGCGTATCAGACAGGGGACCCTACAATGAGCAGTTCTTC. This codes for CASSVSDRGPYNEQFF.

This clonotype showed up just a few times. In DNA, the CDR3 is TGTGCCAGCAGCACAGTGGCTACTCGAGGCACCGGGGAGCTGTTTTTT. It specifies CASSTVATRGTGELFF. The V and J genes are TRBV7-9 and TRBJ2-2; D is uncertain. The CDR3 is made up of 16 amino acids. Germline values: CDR1 SEHNR, CDR2 FQNEAQ (reference sequence). V lost 5 bases and J 4 bases, leaving 17 bases between the germline ends.

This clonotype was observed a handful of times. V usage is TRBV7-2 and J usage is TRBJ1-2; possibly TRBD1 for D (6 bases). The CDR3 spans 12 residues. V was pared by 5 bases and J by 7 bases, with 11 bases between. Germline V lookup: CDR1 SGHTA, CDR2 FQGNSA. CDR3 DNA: TGTGCCAGCAGCCCTCGGACAGTTGGCTACACCTTC. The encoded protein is CASSPRTVGYTF.

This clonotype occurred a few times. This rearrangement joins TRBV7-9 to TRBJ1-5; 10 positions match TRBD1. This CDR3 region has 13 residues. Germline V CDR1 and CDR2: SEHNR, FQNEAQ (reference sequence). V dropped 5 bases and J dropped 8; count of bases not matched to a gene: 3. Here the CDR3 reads CASSPDRGKPQHF. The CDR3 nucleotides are TGTGCCAGCAGCCCGGACAGGGGGAAGCCCCAGCATTTT.